This is a list of T cell receptor beta chains from one sample in a study of blood T cell repertoires in COVID-19. TCRdb's copy holds only in-frame clones and misses some; the assay was immunoSEQ multiplex PCR. The profile shows approximately 230,000 clones, 82% of them singletons. What was sequenced was peripheral blood. These receptor sequences come from a woman of 80 years or more with active or convalescent COVID-19. The CDR3 runs from the conserved cysteine through the conserved F or W. The D gene is left open where the match is weak. Size is stated for part of the rows, as once, few or many counts, or as a class when the clone is expanded.

j_gene | abundance | d_gene | v_gene | CDR3nt | CDR3aa
TRBJ2-7 | - | TRBD1 | TRBV5-6 | TGTGCCAGCAGCTCGCCGGACAGGGTCTACGAGCAGTACTTC | CASSSPDRVYEQYF
TRBJ1-2 | - | - | TRBV28 | TGTGCCAGCAGGAGTAACTATGGCTACACCTTC | CASRSNYGYTF
TRBJ2-1 | once | TRBD2 | TRBV2 | TGTGCCAGCAGTGAACAGGCTAGCGGATACAATGAGCAGTTCTTC | CASSEQASGYNEQFF
TRBJ2-7 | - | TRBD1 | TRBV9 | TGTGCCAGCAGCGTCGGGACAGGGGGAGAGTACGAGCAGTACTTC | CASSVGTGGEYEQYF
TRBJ2-3 | once | TRBD2 | TRBV5-6 | TGTGCCAGCAGCCCAGGGACTAGGGGTACGCAGTATTTT | CASSPGTRGTQYF
TRBJ1-4 | - | - | TRBV6-5 | TGTGCCAGCAGTCCCACCGGGACAAAAAAAGAAAAACTGTTTTTT | CASSPTGTKKEKLFF
TRBJ2-7 | - | - | TRBV5-6 | TGTGCCAGCAGCCCCCCCCGCTCCTACGAGCAGTACTTC | CASSPPRSYEQYF
TRBJ2-2 | - | - | TRBV5-1 | TGCGCCAGCAGCAGAACAGGGATCGGCACCGGGGAGCTGTTTTTT | CASSRTGIGTGELFF
TRBJ1-5 | - | TRBD1 | TRBV10-3 | TGTGCCATCAGGGCTGACAGGGAGTCGCAGCCCCAGCATTTT | CAIRADRESQPQHF
TRBJ2-5 | few | TRBD2 | TRBV10-3 | TGTGCCATCAGTGCGGGAGGAGAAGAGACCCAGTACTTC | CAISAGGEETQYF
TRBJ1-1 | - | - | TRBV3-1/TRBV3-2 | TGTGCCAGCAGCGGACGGGAACCACTTATGAACACTGAAGCTTTCTTT | CASSGREPLMNTEAFF
TRBJ2-2 | - | TRBD2 | TRBV7-6 | TGTGCCAGCAGCTCTGAAATAGCGGGAGTCGGGGAGCTGTTTTTT | CASSSEIAGVGELFF
TRBJ2-1 | - | TRBD1 | TRBV19 | TGTGCCAGTAGTACATATACAGGGGGAGGCAATGAGCAGTTCTTC | CASSTYTGGGNEQFF
TRBJ2-7 | - | TRBD2 | TRBV6-6 | TGTGCCAGCAGGTCGCTGGGGGGGGACTACGAGCAGTACTTC | CASRSLGGDYEQYF
TRBJ1-2 | - | TRBD1 | TRBV4-1 | TGCGCCAGCAGCCAAGTGGGGGCAGGGGGCTTAGTCTATGGCTACACCTTC | CASSQVGAGGLVYGYTF
TRBJ2-7 | - | - | TRBV5-4 | TGTGCCAGCAGCTTGAAACAGTCTATCCACGAGCAGTACTTC | CASSLKQSIHEQYF
TRBJ1-5 | - | TRBD1 | TRBV6-5 | TGTGCCAGCAGCCCACAGGGGTCTTTGAATCAGCCCCAGCATTTT | CASSPQGSLNQPQHF
TRBJ2-7 | - | TRBD2 | TRBV5-1 | TGCGCCAGCAGTCCTGGGACTAGCGGCTACGAGCAGTACTTC | CASSPGTSGYEQYF
TRBJ1-5 | - | - | TRBV6-6 | TGTGCCAGCAGTTACGTGGGAGATAGCAATCAGCCCCAGCATTTT | CASSYVGDSNQPQHF
TRBJ2-5 | - | - | TRBV2 | TGTGCCAGCAGTGAACAGGGGGGGACCCAGTACTTC | CASSEQGGTQYF
TRBJ1-3 | - | TRBD1 | TRBV2 | TGTGCCAGCAGCGGGACAGGGGGAACTGGAAACACCATATATTTT | CASSGTGGTGNTIYF
TRBJ1-6 | - | - | TRBV4-1 | TGCGCCAGCAGCCAAGGGCTTTTGTATTCACCCCTCCACTTT | CASSQGLLYSPLHF
TRBJ1-2 | - | - | TRBV5-1 | TGCGCCAGCAGCTTGAGCACCGTTCGGGGCTATGGCTACACCTTC | CASSLSTVRGYGYTF